A selection of T cell receptor beta chains follows, all from one sample in a study of vaccination and CD4 T cells after COVID-19. Using its own MiXCR run on the PCR reads, TCRdb lists one record per CDR3 protein. Here the sample spans 9,000 to 13,000 distinct CDR3 sequences, 40% to 55% being singletons. These receptors lack a known antigen. The specimen was CD4+ T cells from blood, cultured in vitro. Receptors originate from a human donor who had recovered from COVID-19. Both conserved end residues are trimmed from each CDR3.

J,V,CDR3
TRBJ1-1,TRBV6-1,ASSVLGNGVAF
TRBJ2-7,TRBV12-3/TRBV12-4,ASSPSYPEQY
TRBJ1-5,TRBV7-6,ASSLETGINQPQH
NA,TRBV6-1,ASRTSSGGTVYEQY
TRBJ2-7,TRBV7-9,ASSSRQETKPYEQY
TRBJ1-4,TRBV2,ASRWDPNEKLF
TRBJ2-2,TRBV10-2,ASSDGPISGELF
TRBJ1-5,TRBV12-3/TRBV12-4,ASSWGRGRSYRPQH
TRBJ2-5,TRBV20-1,SARDRGYQETQY
TRBJ2-7,TRBV11-2,ASSLSRGGTYEQY
TRBJ2-3,TRBV6-2/TRBV6-3,ASSRLAGGPDTQY
TRBJ1-1,TRBV19,ASSPAAGGRAEAF
TRBJ1-1,TRBV6-1,ASPKQEGQGSREAF
TRBJ1-2,TRBV2,ASSEGEGLVDGYT
TRBJ2-1,TRBV15,ATSRAGGEQF
TRBJ1-4,TRBV20-1,SASRTGGLTNEKLF
TRBJ2-5,TRBV24-1,ATSDPSALGGETQY
TRBJ1-2,TRBV7-9,ASSLDRDSSNYGYT
TRBJ1-4,TRBV6-1,ASRNTGGSRREKLF
TRBJ2-1,TRBV7-2,ASSSLAGGSYNEQF
TRBJ1-2,TRBV7-2,ASSFSSSDYGYT
TRBJ2-7,TRBV2,ASSPVGFEQY
TRBJ1-2,TRBV30,AWSVGMRYGYT
TRBJ2-7,TRBV5-6,ASSLASYEQY
TRBJ2-2,TRBV24-1,ATSGRAGEANTGELF
TRBJ2-1,TRBV20-1,SANGLAGGYNEQF
TRBJ2-1,TRBV7-9,ASSLGNALLGQF
TRBJ1-2,TRBV2,ASSSQGNYGYT
TRBJ1-6,TRBV20-1,SASPGQQSSPLH
TRBJ2-5,TRBV7-2,ATKTGDKTQY
TRBJ2-1,TRBV12-3/TRBV12-4,ASSPQRDEQF
TRBJ2-5,TRBV19,ASSSDRGRAQY
TRBJ1-1,TRBV10-3,AIGRDQNTEAF
TRBJ1-2,TRBV12-3/TRBV12-4,ASSLGDSVFYGYT
TRBJ1-4,TRBV2,ASSPLGTAMGEKLF
TRBJ2-4,TRBV6-1,ASRRDRGIKNIQY
TRBJ1-1,TRBV30,AWRRDTEAF
TRBJ2-7,TRBV19,ASSISIGGTYEQY
TRBJ1-6,TRBV5-6,ASSFRGLNSPLH
TRBJ2-3,TRBV7-2,ASSLIRTGADTQY
TRBJ1-5,TRBV6-2/TRBV6-3,ASKNPRSQGANQPQH
TRBJ1-2,TRBV6-2/TRBV6-3,ATRVGRWTTHGYT
TRBJ1-5,TRBV20-1,SARNGNQPQH
TRBJ2-3,TRBV6-1,ASSEALGIDTQY
TRBJ1-1,TRBV14,ASSRIAGGKTEAF
TRBJ1-5,TRBV2,ASSENQGGSNQPQH
TRBJ1-1,TRBV15,ATSRQMGTTRANEAF
TRBJ1-1,TRBV6-1,ASTLGGVNTEAF
TRBJ1-2,TRBV2,ASSPDRSYGYT
TRBJ1-1,TRBV30,ACTGGQNTEAF
TRBJ2-7,TRBV15,ATSRGPGGSYEQY
TRBJ1-1,TRBV6-1,ASRNRDYIGAF
TRBJ2-3,TRBV6-1,ASRELGLNTQY
TRBJ1-5,TRBV7-9,ASSLVGGNQPQH
TRBJ1-1,TRBV30,AWSGAGGLNTEAF